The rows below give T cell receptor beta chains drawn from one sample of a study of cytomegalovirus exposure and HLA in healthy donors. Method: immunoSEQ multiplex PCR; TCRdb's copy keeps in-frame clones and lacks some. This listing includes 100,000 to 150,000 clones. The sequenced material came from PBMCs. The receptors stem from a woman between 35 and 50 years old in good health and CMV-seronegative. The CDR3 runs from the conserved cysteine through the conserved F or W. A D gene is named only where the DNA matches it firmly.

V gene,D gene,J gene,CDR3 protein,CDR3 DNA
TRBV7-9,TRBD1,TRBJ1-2,CASSPSGQGNLYGYTF,TGTGCCAGCAGCCCCTCGGGACAGGGGAATCTTTATGGCTACACCTTC
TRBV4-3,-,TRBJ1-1,CASSQEEGLTAFF,TGCGCCAGCAGCCAAGAGGAGGGGCTGACAGCTTTCTTT
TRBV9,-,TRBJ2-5,CASSPGTLPETQYF,TGTGCCAGCAGCCCCGGGACTCTCCCAGAGACCCAGTACTTC
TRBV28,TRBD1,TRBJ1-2,CASSATGGRYGYTF,TGTGCCAGCAGTGCTACAGGGGGTCGGTATGGCTACACCTTC
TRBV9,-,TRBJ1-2,CASNTGTINYGYTF,TGTGCCAGCAACACAGGGACAATTAACTATGGCTACACCTTC
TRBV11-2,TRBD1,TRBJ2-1,CASSRGGQGARNEQFF,TGTGCCAGCAGTAGAGGGGGACAGGGGGCGCGAAATGAGCAGTTCTTC
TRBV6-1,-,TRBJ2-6,CASWVRGSGANVLTF,TGTGCCTCATGGGTGCGGGGAAGTGGGGCCAACGTCCTGACTTTC
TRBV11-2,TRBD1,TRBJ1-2,CASSLTGDPNYGYTF,TGTGCCAGCAGCTTGACAGGGGACCCGAACTATGGCTACACCTTC
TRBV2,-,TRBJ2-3,CASSERQYTQYF,TGTGCCAGCAGTGAACGACAGTATACGCAGTATTTT
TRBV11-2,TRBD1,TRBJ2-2,CASSSPQGANTGELFF,TGTGCCAGCAGCTCCCCACAGGGGGCGAACACCGGGGAGCTGTTTTTT
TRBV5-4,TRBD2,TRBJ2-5,CASSAGLAGALQETQYF,TGTGCCAGCAGCGCGGGACTAGCGGGGGCCCTCCAAGAGACCCAGTACTTC
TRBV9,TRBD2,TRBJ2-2,CASSVAPGTSMDTGELFF,TGTGCCAGCAGCGTAGCCCCCGGGACTAGCATGGACACCGGGGAGCTGTTTTTT
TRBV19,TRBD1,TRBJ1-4,CASSDDRVWGKLFF,TGTGCCAGTAGCGACGACAGGGTTTGGGGGAAACTGTTTTTT
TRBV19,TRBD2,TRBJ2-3,CATSRTGGRTDTQYF,TGTGCCACGTCTAGAACGGGGGGGAGGACAGATACGCAGTATTTT
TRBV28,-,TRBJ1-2,CASSKWALEGYTF,TGTGCCAGCAGTAAATGGGCCCTTGAAGGCTACACCTTC
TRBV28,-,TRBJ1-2,CASSSGGVGNGYTF,TGTGCCAGCAGTTCCGGGGGAGTAGGGAATGGCTACACCTTC
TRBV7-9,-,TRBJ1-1,CASSFPRGNTEAFF,TGTGCCAGCAGCTTCCCCAGGGGCAACACTGAAGCTTTCTTT
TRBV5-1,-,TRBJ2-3,CASSWQSTDTQYF,TGCGCCAGCAGCTGGCAAAGCACAGATACGCAGTATTTT
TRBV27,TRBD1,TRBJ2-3,CASSRRGPGQGLDTQYF,TGTGCCAGCAGTCGAAGGGGGCCGGGACAGGGATTAGATACGCAGTATTTT
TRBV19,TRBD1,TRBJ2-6,CASRNSAGQGGSGANVLTF,TGTGCCAGTAGGAATTCCGCGGGACAGGGAGGATCTGGGGCCAACGTCCTGACTTTC
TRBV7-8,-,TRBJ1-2,CASSLSGYGYTF,TGTGCCAGCAGCTTAAGCGGCTATGGCTACACCTTC
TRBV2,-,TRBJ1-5,CASIGRGNQPQHF,TGTGCCAGCATAGGGAGGGGAAATCAGCCCCAGCATTTT
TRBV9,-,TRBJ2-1,CASSVGLRGTNEQFF,TGTGCCAGCAGCGTAGGACTACGGGGGACCAATGAGCAGTTCTTC
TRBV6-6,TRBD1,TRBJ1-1,CASRTGQGTEAFF,TGTGCCAGCAGGACGGGACAGGGCACTGAAGCTTTCTTT
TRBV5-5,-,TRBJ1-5,CASSSLNQPQHF,TGTGCCAGCAGCTCTTTGAATCAGCCCCAGCATTTT
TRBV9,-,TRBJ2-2,CASSAQGPTGELFF,TGTGCCAGCAGCGCCCAGGGCCCGACCGGGGAGCTGTTTTTT